This TCR beta chain was sequenced during a study of regulatory T cells in long-lasting Graves disease. Construction of TCR beta libraries relied on iRepertoire HTBI primers and on Arm-PCR targeting CDR3 regions. TCRdb independently ran MiXCR on the multiplex PCR reads; one entry per CDR3 protein. This repertoire shows around 400,000 distinct CDR3 sequences, about 15% found once; its top ten account for about 8.3%. Time point indicated: newly diagnosed GD, antithyroid drugs for less than 3 months. The TCR library was made from RNA extracted from PBMCs. This clonotype occurred many times. CDR3 length: 15 amino acids. Germline CDR1 GTSNPN, CDR2 SVGIG (reference sequence). Trimming stripped 4 bases from V and 1 base from J, with 14 bases between. These data were also filed under a second study, of T cells in Graves' hyperthyroidism and ophthalmopathy. From that report: In patients aged 18 to 65, hyperthyroidism was newly diagnosed, with duration under 2 months. Progression to ophthalmopathy was predicted a median of approximately 6.4 months early.

The TCR comes from a middle-aged woman with Graves disease. The rearrangement links TRBV30 to TRBJ1-3; D is perhaps TRBD1 (5 bases). Sequencing used peripheral blood mononuclear cells (PBMCs), obtained at new diagnosis, from a patient treated with antithyroid drugs. The DNA of the CDR3 is TGTGCCTGGAACCCAATTGGGGGATCTGGAAACACCATATATTTT. Encoded protein: CAWNPIGGSGNTIYF.